Sequencing of this T cell receptor (beta chain) was carried out in a study of blood T cell repertoires in COVID-19. The assay was immunoSEQ multiplex PCR, and TCRdb's table has in-frame clones only and misses some. Of roughly 120,000 clones listed, 85% to 90% are singletons. Trimming removed 6 bases from V and 8 bases from J, with 14 bases in between. The CDR3 runs 13 residues. The germline V gene has CDR1 MNHNY and CDR2 SVGAGI (reference sequence). The receptor was derived from a woman aged 45 to 65 with acute or convalescent COVID-19. This chain links TRBV6-6 with TRBJ2-1; D is unresolved. Material: peripheral blood. CDR3 DNA: TGTGCCAGCAGCCCAGAAGCGCACTATGAGCAGTTCTTC. It encodes CASSPEAHYEQFF.